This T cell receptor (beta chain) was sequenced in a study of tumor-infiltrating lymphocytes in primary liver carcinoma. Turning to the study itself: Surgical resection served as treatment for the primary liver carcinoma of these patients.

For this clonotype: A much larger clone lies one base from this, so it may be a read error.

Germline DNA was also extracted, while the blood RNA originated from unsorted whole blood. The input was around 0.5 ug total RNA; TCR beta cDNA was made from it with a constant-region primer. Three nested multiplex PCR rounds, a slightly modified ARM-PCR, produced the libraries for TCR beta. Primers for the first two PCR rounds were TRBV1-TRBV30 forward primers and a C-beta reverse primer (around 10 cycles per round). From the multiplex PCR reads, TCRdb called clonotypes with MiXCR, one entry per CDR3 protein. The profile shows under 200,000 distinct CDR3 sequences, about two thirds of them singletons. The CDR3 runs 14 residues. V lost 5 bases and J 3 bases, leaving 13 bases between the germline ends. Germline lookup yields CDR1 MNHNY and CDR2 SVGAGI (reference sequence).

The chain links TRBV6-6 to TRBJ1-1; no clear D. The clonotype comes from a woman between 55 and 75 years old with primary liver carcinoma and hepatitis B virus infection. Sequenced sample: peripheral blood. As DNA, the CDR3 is TGTGCCAGCAGTATTCATCGACGCGACACTGAAGCTTTCTTT. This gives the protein CASSIHRRDTEAFF.